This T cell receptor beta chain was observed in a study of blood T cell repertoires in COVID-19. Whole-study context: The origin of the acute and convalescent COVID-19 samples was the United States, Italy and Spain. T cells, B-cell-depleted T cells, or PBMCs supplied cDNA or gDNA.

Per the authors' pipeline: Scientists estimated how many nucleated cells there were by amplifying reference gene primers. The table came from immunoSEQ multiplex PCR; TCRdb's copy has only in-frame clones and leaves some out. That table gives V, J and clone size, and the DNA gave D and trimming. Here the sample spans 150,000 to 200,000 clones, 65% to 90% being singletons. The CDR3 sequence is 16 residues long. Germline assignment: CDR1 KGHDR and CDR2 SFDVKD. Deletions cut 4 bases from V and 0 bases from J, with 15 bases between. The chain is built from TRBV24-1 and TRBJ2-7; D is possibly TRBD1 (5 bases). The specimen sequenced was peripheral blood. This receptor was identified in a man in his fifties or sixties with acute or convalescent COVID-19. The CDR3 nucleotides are TGTGCCACCAGTGACCGCGGCAGGGCAAACTCCTACGAGCAGTACTTC. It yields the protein CATSDRGRANSYEQYF.